The TCR beta chain under discussion was sequenced for a study of vaccination effects on CD4 cells after COVID-19. Study summary: Each participant was given two doses of one vaccine (BNT162b2 or mRNA-1273). Convalescent patients (n = two) were sampled 16 days and one week prevaccination. The study's findings and limits: Clones that were induced by infection or by vaccine showed marked contraction late after vaccination.

About this clone: The antigen remains unidentified.

Pools of viral peptides were used by the ViraFEST assay to expand antigen-specific CD4+ T cells ahead of sequencing. Subsequent to approximately 9 days of culture, CD4+ T cells were isolated. According to PCR results, the person was infected with SARS-CoV-2 between March and December 2020. Wells of 1.5 million to 2 million PBMC each were grown with about 9.5 IU/ml IL-2 and about 10 ug/ml peptides. Profiling relied on immunoSEQ multiplex PCR, and the TCRdb table lists in-frame clones only, not all of them. In the table there are tens of thousands of clones, roughly 73% of which are singletons. The V end was cut by 5 bases, the J end by 5 bases, with 16 bases between. The CDR3 loop spans 15 amino acids. Germline V CDR1 and CDR2: SGHTA, FQGNSA.

This receptor was identified in a human donor who had a prior SARS-CoV-2 infection. Here the sequenced sample was CD4+ T cells from PBMCs cultured with a peptide pool, taken before COVID-19 vaccination. The genes are TRBV7-2 and TRBJ1-5, with D unresolved. The CDR3 region has the DNA TGTGCCAGCAGCCCGCCGGGATTCGGGGATCAGCCCCAGCATTTT. This sequence encodes CASSPPGFGDQPQHF.